These 26 T cell receptor beta chains were sequenced from one sample in a study of OX40 agonist ivuxolimab in advanced cancers. Sequencing was performed with immunoSEQ multiplex PCR; in TCRdb, only in-frame clones are kept and a portion is missing. The table lists under 150,000 clones, roughly 91% of them singletons. The input for sequencing was CD4+ or CD8+ T cells sorted from blood, taken in a trial of the OX40 agonist ivuxolimab. The receptors come from an adult with an advanced solid tumor such as melanoma, head and neck, liver or kidney cancer.

This rearrangement joins TRBV7-2 to TRBJ1-4, with 10 bases that match TRBD1. CDR1 and CDR2 (germline): SGHTA, FQGNSA. The J segment lost 8 bases and the V segment lost 5 bases, leaving 8 bases of the junction unmatched. This CDR3 spans 15 amino acids. The CDR3 DNA sequence: TGTGCCAGCAGCGCCCGACAGGGGGCGTGGGAAAAACTGTTTTTT. Amino acid sequence: CASSARQGAWEKLFF.

The chain employs TRBV5-4 and TRBJ2-1, with D perhaps TRBD2 (6 bases). The germline V gene has CDR1 SGHNT and CDR2 YYREEE (reference sequence). The CDR3 consists of 16 residues. V lost 4 bases, J lost 1 base, and 15 bases lay in between. CDR3: CASSPRRGRSYNEQFF. The CDR3 nucleotides read TGTGCCAGCAGCCCCCGGCGGGGTCGATCCTACAATGAGCAGTTCTTC.

This sequence joins TRBV5-4 and TRBJ1-1, with 9 positions matching TRBD1. Germline CDR1 SGHNT, CDR2 YYREEE (reference sequence). The length of the CDR3 is 14 residues. Losses at the gene ends were 3 bases for V and 0 bases for J; bases not matched to a gene: 0. The CDR3 DNA is TGTGCCAGCAGCTGGGACAGGGTGAACACTGAAGCTTTCTTT. Its translation: CASSWDRVNTEAFF.

On this clone: Other DNA variants within this sample encode the same CDR3. The chain combines TRBV11-2 with TRBJ2-5; 8 bases match TRBD2. CDR3 size: 14 residues. Germline CDR1 reads SGHAT; CDR2 reads FQNNGV. Unmatched junction bases numbered 0, after V lost 3 bases and J lost 0 bases. As DNA, the CDR3 is TGTGCCAGCAGCTTGGGACTAGACCAAGAGACCCAGTACTTC. The encoded protein is CASSLGLDQETQYF.

This rearrangement joins TRBV19 to TRBJ2-5, with 8 positions matching TRBD2. The end of the DNA is better explained by TRBJ2-7, so the J call may be wrong. Germline V gene lookup returns CDR1 LNHDA and CDR2 SQIVND (reference sequence). CDR3 length equals 18 residues. CDR3 region: CASSMELNAGGRSYEQYF. The CDR3 DNA reads as TGTGCCAGTAGTATGGAGCTTAATGCGGGAGGCCGGTCCTACGAGCAGTACTTC.

A single count supports this clone. The V gene is TRBV21-1, the J gene TRBJ1-3. TRBV21-1 represents a pseudogene. The CDR3 covers 12 residues. CDR3: CASSSKGNTIYF. As DNA, the CDR3 is TGTGCCAGCAGCTCGAAGGGAAACACCATATATTTT.

Here the CDR3 reads CASTDRSGNQPQHF. The CDR3 coding sequence is TGTGCCAGTACGGACAGGAGCGGCAATCAGCCCCAGCATTTT. The chain has TRBV6-6 and TRBJ1-5; 7 positions match TRBD1. The ends lost 9 bases at V and 2 bases at J; junction bases unmatched: 7. The CDR3 runs to 14 residues. CDR1 is MNHNY, CDR2 SVGAGI, per germline (reference sequence).

CDR3 nucleotide sequence: TGTGCCATCAGTGGACAGGAGAACACTGAAGCTTTCTTT. Translation: CAISGQENTEAFF. This chain uses TRBV10-3 with TRBJ1-1; possible D gene TRBD1, 6 bases. This CDR3 is built from 13 residues. Germline V lookup: CDR1 ENHRY, CDR2 SYGVKD. Trimming took 4 bases from V and 1 from J, leaving 7 bases between them.

This clone was detected a few times. The sample contains more than one DNA sequence encoding this CDR3. The genes are TRBV18 and TRBJ1-1; no reliable D call. The CDR3 is 15 residues long. Deletions cut 3 bases from V and 3 bases from J, with 14 bases between. CDR1 and CDR2 from the germline V gene are KGHSH and LQKENI. The CDR3 region has the DNA TGTGCCAGCTCACCCCGACGGGCTGGGGACACTGAAGCTTTCTTT. The encoded protein is CASSPRRAGDTEAFF.

This chain links TRBV5-1 with TRBJ2-5; 9 nucleotides line up with TRBD1. The CDR3 totals 15 residues. CDR1 is SGHRS and CDR2 is YFSETQ in the germline V gene. The ends lost 1 base at V and 5 bases at J; junction bases unmatched: 6. CDR3 in DNA: TGCGCCAGCAGCTTGTCACAGGGGGCTAAGGAGACCCAGTACTTC. It specifies CASSLSQGAKETQYF. The entire variable domain, with the rest obtained from reference TRBV5-1 and TRBJ2-5, is as follows: KAGVTQTPRYLIKTRGQQVTLSCSPISGHRSVSWYQQTPGQGLQFLFEYFSETQRNKGNFPGRFSGRQFSNSRSEMNVSTLELGDSALYLCASSLSQGAKETQYFGPGTRLLVL.

The V gene is TRBV7-3, the J gene TRBJ2-1, with 14 bases matching TRBD2. Trimming removed 0 bases from V and 9 bases from J; junction bases left unmatched: 4. The CDR3 loop spans 16 amino acids. The germline gives CDR1 SGHTA, CDR2 FQGTGA. CDR3 sequence: CASSLTGLAGEIEQFF. In DNA form, the CDR3 reads TGTGCCAGCAGCTTAACGGGACTAGCGGGAGAAATTGAGCAGTTCTTC.

CDR3 sequence (DNA): TGTGCCAGCAGCTTAGCTTGGGGCGACAGGGGGCCGCAGTTCTTC. Protein sequence: CASSLAWGDRGPQFF. V usage is TRBV7-2 and J usage is TRBJ2-1, with 10 bases identical to TRBD1. This CDR3 region has 15 residues. CDR1 is SGHTA and CDR2 is FQGNSA in the germline V gene. V was pared by 0 bases and J by 12 bases, with 8 bases of the junction left unmatched.

This clone was seen just once. The chain employs TRBV5-1 and TRBJ2-1, with D perhaps matching TRBD1 (6 bases). Looked up from germline, CDR1 is SGHRS and CDR2 is YFSETQ. This CDR3 contains 14 residues. The V and J ends lost 4 bases and 3 bases respectively, with 11 bases between them. The CDR3, as DNA: TGCGCCAGCAGCCCAACAGGGATCTACAATGAGCAGTTCTTC. Protein product: CASSPTGIYNEQFF.

V and J are TRBV7-9 and TRBJ2-3; tentatively, D is TRBD2 (5 bases). CDR3 length: 14 residues. With 5 bases removed from V and 0 bases from J, the gap between germline ends came to 9 bases. Germline V lookup: CDR1 SEHNR, CDR2 FQNEAQ (reference sequence). CDR3 sequence: CASSPGLSTDTQYF. The CDR3 coding sequence is TGTGCCAGCAGCCCCGGACTCAGCACAGATACGCAGTATTTT.

This sequence joins TRBV6-5 and TRBJ1-1; D is unresolved. Germline assignment: CDR1 MNHEY and CDR2 SVGAGI. The length of the CDR3 is 14 residues. Trimming removed 5 bases at V and 1 base at J, with 11 bases between. The CDR3 bases are TGTGCCAGCAGTCAACGGACGGCGAACACTGAAGCTTTCTTT. Amino acid sequence: CASSQRTANTEAFF.

This sequence joins TRBV5-6 and TRBJ1-2; D uncertain. Per germline, CDR1 SGHDT and CDR2 YYEEEE. Trimming shortened V by 0 bases and J by 8 bases, and 8 bases separated the two germline ends. There are 12 residues in the CDR3. The CDR3 here is CASSLEPGGYTF. The CDR3 DNA is TGTGCCAGCAGCTTGGAACCTGGGGGCTACACCTTC.

This chain connects TRBV10-1 to TRBJ2-2; D is undetermined. Germline CDR1 WNHNN, CDR2 SYGVQD (reference sequence). The CDR3 is made up of 14 amino acids. The V end was cut by 2 bases, the J end by 4 bases, with 8 bases between. The CDR3 DNA follows: TGCGCCAGCAGTGAGGCAGCCTCCACCGGGGAGCTGTTTTTT. Amino acid sequence: CASSEAASTGELFF.

The J gene is TRBJ1-1, the V gene TRBV7-9; D gene uncertain. Trimming left V 4 bases short and J 3 bases short, with 3 bases between. Germline V gives CDR1 SEHNR, CDR2 FQNEAQ (reference sequence). The CDR3 has 11 residues. DNA for the CDR3: TGTGCCAGCAGCTCGTACACTGAAGCTTTCTTT. Translation gives CASSSYTEAFF.

This chain links TRBV7-9 with TRBJ2-7; D gene ambiguous. The germline V gene has CDR1 SEHNR and CDR2 FQNEAQ (reference sequence). V gave up 6 bases and J gave up 0 bases, with 12 bases separating them. The CDR3 has 14 amino acids. The CDR3 bases are TGTGCCAGCAGACCCCCCAGTACCTCCTACGAGCAGTACTTC. It translates to CASRPPSTSYEQYF.

The gene calls are TRBV5-5 and TRBJ2-7; no clear D gene. V lost 2 bases, J lost 4 bases, and 10 bases lay in between. CDR1 SGHKS and CDR2 YYEKEE come from the germline V gene (reference sequence). The CDR3 is 13 residues long. The CDR3 coding sequence is TGTGCCAGCAGCTTCACGGTCCTTTACGAGCAGTACTTC. It yields the protein CASSFTVLYEQYF.

The CDR3 coding sequence is TGTGCCAGCAGCCAGGAAAGGGATACGCAGTATTTT. Its translation is CASSQERDTQYF. V usage is TRBV4-2 and J usage is TRBJ2-3; D is undetermined. Trimming left V 3 bases short and J 6 bases short, with 7 bases between. CDR1 is LGHNA, CDR2 YNFKEQ, per germline. The CDR3 runs 12 residues.

In regard to this clone: The same CDR3 also results from other DNA sequences found in this sample. This sequence joins TRBV5-1 and TRBJ1-2, with TRBD1 matching over 10 bases. Germline CDR1 and CDR2: SGHRS and YFSETQ. The trim removed 4 bases at V and 5 bases at J, leaving 5 bases unmatched. The CDR3 contains 14 residues. CDR3 protein: CASSPGQGGYGYTF. In nucleotides, the CDR3 is TGCGCCAGCAGCCCCGGACAGGGGGGATATGGCTACACCTTC. The variable domain in full, completed from reference TRBV5-1 and TRBJ1-2, reads KAGVTQTPRYLIKTRGQQVTLSCSPISGHRSVSWYQQTPGQGLQFLFEYFSETQRNKGNFPGRFSGRQFSNSRSEMNVSTLELGDSALYLCASSPGQGGYGYTFGSGTRLTVV.

The chain has TRBV6-5 and TRBJ1-1, with unresolved D. This CDR3 is 10 amino acids long. The germline V gene encodes CDR1 MNHEY and CDR2 SVGAGI. CDR3 nucleotide sequence: TGTGGGGCTACGTCAACTGAAGCTTTCTTT. This sequence encodes CGATSTEAFF.

The chain couples TRBV18 to TRBJ2-1; D possibly matches TRBD1 or TRBD2 (6 bases each). The CDR3 is 13 residues long. Germline lookup yields CDR1 KGHSH and CDR2 LQKENI. Deletions cut 6 bases from V and 6 bases from J, with 12 bases between. The CDR3 here is CASSRGPSNEQFF. The CDR3 coding sequence is TGTGCCAGCTCTCGGGGGCCCTCCAATGAGCAGTTCTTC.

The chain links TRBV5-8 to TRBJ2-5, with D hard to call. This CDR3 region has 14 residues. The V and J ends lost 4 bases and 5 bases respectively, with 15 bases between them. The germline V gene has CDR1 SGHTS and CDR2 YDEGEE. This CDR3 reads CASSPRLLGETQYF. The CDR3 DNA is TGTGCCAGCAGCCCGCGGCTTTTAGGCGAGACCCAGTACTTC.

This chain uses TRBV6-5 with TRBJ2-1, with D unresolved. Trimming took off 0 bases at V and 10 bases at J, with 10 bases between the two ends. This CDR3 has 13 residues. Germline CDR1 MNHEY, CDR2 SVGAGI. The CDR3 bases are TGTGCCAGCAGTTACTCAAAGGTCGGGGAGCAGTTCTTC. It yields the protein CASSYSKVGEQFF.